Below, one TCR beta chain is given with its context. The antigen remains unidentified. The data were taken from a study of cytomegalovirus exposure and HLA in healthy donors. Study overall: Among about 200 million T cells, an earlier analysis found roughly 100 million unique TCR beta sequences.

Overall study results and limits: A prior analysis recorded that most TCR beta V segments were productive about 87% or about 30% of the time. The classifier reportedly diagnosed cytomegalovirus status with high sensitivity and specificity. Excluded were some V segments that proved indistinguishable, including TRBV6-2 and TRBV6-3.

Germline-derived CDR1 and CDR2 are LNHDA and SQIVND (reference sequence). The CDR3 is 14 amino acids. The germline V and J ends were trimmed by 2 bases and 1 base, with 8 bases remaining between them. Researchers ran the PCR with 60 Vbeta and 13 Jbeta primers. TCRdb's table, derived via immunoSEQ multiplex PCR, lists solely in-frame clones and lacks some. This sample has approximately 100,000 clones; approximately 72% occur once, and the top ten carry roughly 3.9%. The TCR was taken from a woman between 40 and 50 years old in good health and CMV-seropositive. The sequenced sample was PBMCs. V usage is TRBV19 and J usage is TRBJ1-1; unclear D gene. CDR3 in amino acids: CASSIRGGNTEAFF. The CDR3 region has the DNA TGTGCCAGTAGTATACGGGGTGGGAACACTGAAGCTTTCTTT.